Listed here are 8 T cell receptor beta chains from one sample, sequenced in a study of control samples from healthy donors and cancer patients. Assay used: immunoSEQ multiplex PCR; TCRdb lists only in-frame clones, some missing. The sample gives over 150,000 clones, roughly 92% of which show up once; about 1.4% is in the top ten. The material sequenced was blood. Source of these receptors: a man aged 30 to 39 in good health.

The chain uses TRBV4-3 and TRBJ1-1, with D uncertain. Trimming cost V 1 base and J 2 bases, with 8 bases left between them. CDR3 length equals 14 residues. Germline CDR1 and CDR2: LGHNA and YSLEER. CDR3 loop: CASSQAMRNTEAFF. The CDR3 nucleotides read TGCGCCAGCAGCCAAGCCATGAGAAACACTGAAGCTTTCTTT.

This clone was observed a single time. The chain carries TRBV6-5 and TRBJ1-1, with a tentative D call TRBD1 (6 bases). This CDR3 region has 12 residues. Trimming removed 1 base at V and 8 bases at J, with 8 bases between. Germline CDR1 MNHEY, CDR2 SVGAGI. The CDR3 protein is CASSYFGGEAFF. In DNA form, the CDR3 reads TGTGCCAGCAGTTACTTTGGGGGCGAAGCTTTCTTT.

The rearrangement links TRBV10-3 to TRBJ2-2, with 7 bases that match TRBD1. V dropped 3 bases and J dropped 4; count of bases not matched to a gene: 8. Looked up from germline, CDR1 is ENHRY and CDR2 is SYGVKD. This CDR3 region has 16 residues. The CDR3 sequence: CAISDVTGISTGELFF. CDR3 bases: TGTGCCATCAGTGATGTGACAGGGATAAGCACCGGGGAGCTGTTTTTT.

CDR3 amino acids: CASSQGRANTEAFF. The CDR3 DNA reads TGTGCCAGCAGCCAAGGCAGGGCTAACACTGAAGCTTTCTTT. The J gene is TRBJ1-1, the V gene TRBV3-1 (or the pseudogene TRBV3-2), with D possibly TRBD1 on 5 matching bases. The CDR3 is made up of 14 amino acids. From germline, CDR1 is LGHDT and CDR2 YNNKEL (reference sequence). Trimming cost V 1 base and J 2 bases, with 8 bases left between them.

The CDR3 bases are TGCGCCAGCAGCCCGGGACGGCTTAGTGAAAAACTGTTTTTT. This translates into CASSPGRLSEKLFF. The genes are TRBV5-1 and TRBJ1-4; D may be TRBD1 (5 bases). Germline V gene sequence: CDR1 SGHRS, CDR2 YFSETQ. Trimming removed 4 bases at V and 7 bases at J, with 14 bases between. CDR3 length equals 14 residues.

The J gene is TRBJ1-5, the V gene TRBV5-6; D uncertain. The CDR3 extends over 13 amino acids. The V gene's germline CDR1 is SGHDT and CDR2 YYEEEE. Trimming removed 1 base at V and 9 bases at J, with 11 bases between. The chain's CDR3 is CASSLRAAGPQHF. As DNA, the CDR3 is TGTGCCAGCAGCTTGAGGGCGGCGGGGCCCCAGCATTTT.

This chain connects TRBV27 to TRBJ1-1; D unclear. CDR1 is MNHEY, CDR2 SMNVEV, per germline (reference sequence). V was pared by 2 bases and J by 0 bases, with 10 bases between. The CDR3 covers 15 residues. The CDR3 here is CASSLSGTVNTEAFF. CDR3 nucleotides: TGTGCCAGCAGTTTAAGCGGCACCGTGAACACTGAAGCTTTCTTT.

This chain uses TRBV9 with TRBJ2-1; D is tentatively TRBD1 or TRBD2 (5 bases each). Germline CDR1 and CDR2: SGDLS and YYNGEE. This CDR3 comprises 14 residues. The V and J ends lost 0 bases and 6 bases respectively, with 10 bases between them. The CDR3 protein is CASSVGGVANEQFF. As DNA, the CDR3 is TGTGCCAGCAGCGTAGGAGGGGTGGCCAATGAGCAGTTCTTC.